This T cell receptor beta chain was recovered during a study of cytomegalovirus exposure and HLA in healthy donors. The CDR3 length is 16 residues. Losses at the gene ends were 3 bases for V and 3 bases for J; bases not matched to a gene: 8. Germline V gene sequence: CDR1 MNHNS, CDR2 SASEGT. General study findings and limits: Researchers reported in a later analysis that a missense DCLRE1C variant was tied to TCR beta V- and J-gene trimming.

PCR employed 60 Vbeta and 13 Jbeta primers. The method was immunoSEQ multiplex PCR; TCRdb's version includes in-frame clones alone and lacks a portion of them. In the table there are approximately 90,000 clones, roughly 70% of which are singletons. In this sample, this clone turned up a few times. The antigen is undetermined. The origin of this receptor is a man aged 35 to 55 in good health and CMV-seronegative. The chain links TRBV6-1 to TRBJ1-5; 7 bases line up with TRBD1. Specimen: PBMCs. In nucleotides, the CDR3 is TGTGCCAGCAGTGACAACAGGGGTAGGGTCAATCAGCCCCAGCATTTT. It is translated as CASSDNRGRVNQPQHF.